This passage covers 3 T cell receptor beta chains from one sample sequenced in a study of blood T cell repertoires in COVID-19. The table came from immunoSEQ multiplex PCR; TCRdb's copy has only in-frame clones and leaves some out. This sample yields 150,000 to 200,000 clones, of which over 65% are seen a single time; roughly 8.3% belongs to the top ten. The sample was peripheral blood. These receptors all stem from a man between 60 and 75 years old with acute or convalescent COVID-19.

The chain recombines TRBV6-5 with TRBJ1-5; no clear D gene. Between the trimmed V and J ends, which lost 0 bases and 7 bases, there was a span of 7 bases. The length of the CDR3 is 13 residues. In germline, CDR1 is MNHEY, CDR2 SVGAGI. This chain's CDR3 is CASSYSGYQPQHF. CDR3 DNA: TGTGCCAGCAGTTACTCCGGGTACCAGCCCCAGCATTTT.

This chain links TRBV6-5 with TRBJ2-3; tentatively, D is TRBD2 (5 bases). V was trimmed by 5 bases and J by 1 base, leaving 7 bases between them. CDR1 is MNHEY, CDR2 SVGAGI, per germline. The CDR3 runs to 13 residues. The CDR3 bases are TGTGCCAGCAGTCTGGGAGGCACAGATACGCAGTATTTT. This encodes CASSLGGTDTQYF.

The chain uses TRBV7-3 and TRBJ1-1; D uncertain. The CDR3 is made up of 12 amino acids. The V and J ends lost 6 bases and 4 bases respectively, with 9 bases between them. Germline V lookup: CDR1 SGHTA, CDR2 FQGTGA. CDR3 in amino acids: CASSPGSTEAFF. In DNA, the CDR3 is TGTGCCAGCAGTCCCGGGAGCACTGAAGCTTTCTTT.